This passage covers 22 T cell receptor beta chains from one sample sequenced in a study of human T cells and chemical hapten exposure. This sample's time point: healthy volunteer bleed at 2 weeks. Unfractionated whole blood was the source of the extracted total RNA. TCRdb reprocessed the RACE reads via MiXCR and lists one record per CDR3 protein. The data hold around 31,000 distinct CDR3 sequences, with over 7% observed a single time. The sequenced sample was whole blood. The origin of the receptors is a human donor in good health. Some clones in this sample may be carry-over from other donors' samples.

The table lists this clonotype with many counts. The chain has TRBV28 and TRBJ2-1; D may be TRBD2 (8 bases). Germline values: CDR1 MDHEN, CDR2 SYDVKM. Trimming took 7 bases from V and 8 from J, leaving 24 bases between them. This CDR3 contains 16 residues. The DNA of the CDR3 is TGTGCCAGCACCCCGAACGGGAGGGCCACAGGGGATGAGCAGTTCTTC. It encodes CASTPNGRATGDEQFF. Full variable domain (outside the CDR3, taken from reference TRBV28 and TRBJ2-1): DVKVTQSSRYLVKRTGEKVFLECVQDMDHENMFWYRQDPGLGLRLIYFSYDVKMKEKGDIPEGYSVSREKKERFSLILESASTNQTSMYLCASTPNGRATGDEQFFGPGTRLTVL.

This clonotype was counted a few times. The CDR3 protein is CAISESVADTQYF. The CDR3 nucleotides are TGTGCCATCAGTGAGTCTGTTGCGGATACGCAGTATTTT. The J gene is TRBJ2-3, the V gene TRBV10-3; D unresolved. The CDR3 totals 13 residues. Germline V gene sequence: CDR1 ENHRY, CDR2 SYGVKD. V was cut by 0 bases and J by 6 bases, with 7 bases left in between.

The sample holds many counts of this clonotype. The rearrangement links TRBV28 to TRBJ1-3; the D gene is possibly TRBD1 (6 bases). Germline CDR1 and CDR2: MDHEN and SYDVKM. V was clipped by 5 bases and J by 0 bases, with 11 bases between them. The CDR3 covers 15 residues. In DNA, the CDR3 is TGTGCCAGCAGTAGAGGACAGACCTCTGGAAACACCATATATTTT. It translates to CASSRGQTSGNTIYF.

This clonotype has ten or more counts. This chain joins TRBV4-1 and TRBJ1-1; 7 positions match TRBD1. The V gene end was trimmed by 4 bases and the J gene end by 3 bases; junction bases not matched to a gene: 8. The CDR3 totals 15 residues. Germline V CDR1 and CDR2: MGHRA, YSYEKL. The CDR3 spells CASSLTGSSDTEAFF. The CDR3 DNA reads as TGCGCCAGCAGCCTGACAGGGAGTAGCGACACTGAAGCTTTCTTT.

This clonotype appeared many times. The chain joins TRBV7-9 to TRBJ2-1; D ambiguous. The V gene's germline CDR1 is SEHNR and CDR2 FQNEAQ (reference sequence). The CDR3 has 11 residues. Trimming took off 8 bases at V and 5 bases at J, with 7 bases between the two ends. The CDR3 reads CASGADNEQFF. The CDR3 DNA reads as TGTGCCAGCGGCGCTGACAATGAGCAGTTCTTC.

This clonotype came up a few times. The J gene is TRBJ2-7, the V gene TRBV6-6; 9 bases align to TRBD1. Germline CDR1 and CDR2: MNHNY and SVGAGI (reference sequence). This CDR3 is 18 amino acids long. J gave up 3 bases and V 5 bases, and 17 bases lay outside the gene matches. CDR3 DNA: TGTGCCAGCAGTACAACACAGGGGGCGCCTCGCCGCCTCTACGAGCAGTACTTC. Translating gives CASSTTQGAPRRLYEQYF.

This clonotype showed up many times. The J gene is TRBJ1-5, the V gene TRBV24-1; no clear D. The CDR3 is made up of 12 amino acids. V was cut by 3 bases and J by 5 bases, with 4 bases left in between. Looked up from germline, CDR1 is KGHDR and CDR2 is SFDVKD. The DNA of the CDR3 is TGTGCCACCAGTGATCAGGATCAGCCCCAGCATTTT. Translated: CATSDQDQPQHF.

The rearrangement uses TRBV12-3 or TRBV12-4 and TRBJ1-2; D is possibly TRBD1 (5 bases). The germline V and J ends were trimmed by 1 base and 5 bases, with 8 bases remaining between them. The CDR3 length is 13 residues. The CDR3 DNA reads as TGTGCCAGCAGTTTAGGGGGGGTATATGGCTACACCTTC. It translates to CASSLGGVYGYTF.

This sequence joins TRBV27 and TRBJ1-2; 7 positions match TRBD1. The trim removed 4 bases at V and 7 bases at J, leaving 12 bases unmatched. Germline-derived CDR1 and CDR2 are MNHEY and SMNVEV (reference sequence). This CDR3 comprises 15 residues. The DNA for the CDR3 is TGTGCCAGCAGTTCTCAACAGACAGGGTGGGTTGGCTACACCTTC. This codes for CASSSQQTGWVGYTF.

This clonotype was seen a handful of times. J is TRBJ2-3 and V is TRBV6-2 or TRBV6-3; 8 bases line up with TRBD2. This CDR3 is built from 14 residues. The junction had 4 bases not matched to a gene; V was cut back by 8 bases and J by 0 bases. Germline CDR1 and CDR2: MNHEY and SVGEGT. CDR3 DNA: TGTGCCAGCGCGGGGGGCACTAGCACAGATACGCAGTATTTT. Encoded protein: CASAGGTSTDTQYF.

This clonotype was observed many times. The rearrangement joins TRBV28 to TRBJ1-5, with D perhaps matching TRBD1 (6 bases). The CDR3 consists of 19 residues. Trimming stripped 5 bases from V and 0 bases from J, with 23 bases between. Germline loops: CDR1 MDHEN, CDR2 SYDVKM. The CDR3 is CASSNNPGDRMNSNQPQHF. The CDR3 DNA sequence: TGTGCCAGCAGTAACAACCCAGGGGACCGGATGAATAGCAATCAGCCCCAGCATTTT.

This clonotype was counted ten times or more. The genes are TRBV20-1 and TRBJ1-3; D is uncertain. The CDR3 is 14 amino acids. In germline, CDR1 is DFQATT, CDR2 SNEGSKA (reference sequence). The V gene lost 5 bases and the J gene lost 2 bases, with 13 bases spanning the gap. The CDR3 spells CSAGPSITGNTIYF. In nucleotides, the CDR3 is TGCAGTGCTGGGCCCTCAATTACTGGAAACACCATATATTTT.

This clonotype has more than one count but fewer than ten. V usage is TRBV7-9 and J usage is TRBJ2-7; 7 nucleotides line up with TRBD1. Trimming at V came to 5 bases and at J to 2 bases, leaving 9 bases not matched to a gene. This CDR3 is built from 15 residues. CDR1 is SEHNR and CDR2 is FQNEAQ in the germline V gene (reference sequence). The CDR3 reads CASSNPGTATYEQYF. The CDR3 DNA sequence: TGTGCCAGCAGCAACCCCGGGACAGCTACCTACGAGCAGTACTTC.

The chain combines TRBV12-3 or TRBV12-4 with TRBJ2-3; D remains ambiguous. V gave up 5 bases and J gave up 3 bases, with 15 bases separating them. The CDR3 contains 15 residues. CDR3 loop: CASSPWGSRTDTQYF. The CDR3, as DNA: TGTGCCAGCAGTCCCTGGGGTAGCAGAACAGATACGCAGTATTTT.

This clonotype showed up just a few times. The chain links TRBV7-9 to TRBJ2-7, with TRBD1 matching over 8 bases. The V gene end was trimmed by 4 bases and the J gene end by 5 bases; junction bases not matched to a gene: 7. CDR3 size: 14 residues. Looked up from germline, CDR1 is SEHNR and CDR2 is FQNEAQ (reference sequence). The CDR3 is CASSSTGARDEQYF. CDR3 sequence (DNA): TGTGCCAGCAGCTCGACAGGGGCCCGGGACGAGCAGTACTTC. The full variable domain, completed using reference TRBV7-9 and TRBJ2-7, is DTGVSQNPRHKITKRGQNVTFRCDPISEHNRLYWYRQTLGQGPEFLTYFQNEAQLEKSRLLSDRFSAERPKGSFSTLEIQRTEQGDSAMYLCASSSTGARDEQYFGPGTRLTVT.

This clonotype was counted ten times or more. The V and J genes are TRBV7-7 and TRBJ2-5, with 7 positions matching TRBD1. The CDR3 consists of 15 residues. The junction had 3 bases not matched to a gene; V was cut back by 2 bases and J by 0 bases. Germline CDR1 SSHAT, CDR2 FNYEAQ (reference sequence). The CDR3 nucleotides read TGTGCCAGCAGCTTACGAGGGGGCGACCAAGAGACCCAGTACTTC. This gives the protein CASSLRGGDQETQYF.

This clonotype was picked up a small number of times. This sequence joins TRBV10-3 and TRBJ2-7; D is perhaps TRBD2 (6 bases). The length of the CDR3 is 14 residues. The germline V and J ends were trimmed by 0 bases and 0 bases, with 6 bases remaining between them. Germline V gene data show CDR1 as ENHRY and CDR2 as SYGVKD. CDR3 DNA sequence: TGTGCCATCAGTGAGTCGGAGGGCTCCTACGAGCAGTACTTC. It translates to CAISESEGSYEQYF.

This clonotype has only a few counts. The chain links TRBV25-1 to TRBJ2-3, with unresolved D. V was cut by 1 base and J by 0 bases, with 8 bases left in between. In germline, CDR1 is MGHDK, CDR2 SYGVNS. There are 15 residues in the CDR3. CDR3 sequence: CASSELTSSTDTQYF. The CDR3 nucleotides read TGTGCCAGCAGTGAATTGACAAGTAGCACAGATACGCAGTATTTT. The full variable domain, in which reference TRBV25-1 and TRBJ2-3 provide the parts outside the CDR3, is EADIYQTPRYLVIGTGKKITLECSQTMGHDKMYWYQQDPGMELHLIHYSYGVNSTEKGDLSSESTVSRIRTEHFPLTLESARPSHTSQYLCASSELTSSTDTQYFGPGTRLTVL.

Many counts were recorded for this clonotype. The V gene is TRBV13, the J gene TRBJ1-6, with 9 bases that match TRBD1. V dropped 5 bases and J dropped 9; count of bases not matched to a gene: 5. Germline V gives CDR1 PRHDT, CDR2 FYEKMQ (reference sequence). The CDR3 consists of 14 residues. In DNA, the CDR3 is TGTGCCAGCAGCCCGGGACAGGGAAGTTCACCCCTCCACTTT. This codes for CASSPGQGSSPLHF.

This clonotype was counted ten times or more. The chain has TRBV5-1 and TRBJ1-5, with a weak D call TRBD1 (5 bases). Germline V lookup: CDR1 SGHRS, CDR2 YFSETQ. Deletions cut 0 bases from V and 4 bases from J, with 11 bases between. The CDR3 runs 15 residues. CDR3 sequence (DNA): TGCGCCAGCAGCTTGGACGGGGGAACAAATCAGCCCCAGCATTTT. As protein: CASSLDGGTNQPQHF.

This clonotype was observed many times. This sequence joins TRBV7-9 and TRBJ2-3; D is unclear. Looked up from germline, CDR1 is SEHNR and CDR2 is FQNEAQ (reference sequence). V gave up 1 base and J gave up 4 bases, with 6 bases separating them. The CDR3 runs 13 residues. The CDR3 DNA reads TGTGCCAGCAGCTTAGGGGTTCCAGATACGCAGTATTTT. Residues: CASSLGVPDTQYF.

This clonotype was detected many times. The CDR3 coding sequence is TGTGCCAGCAGCCAAGGATCTGGCACCGGGGAGCTGTTTTTT. Its translation is CASSQGSGTGELFF. The chain links TRBV3-1 to TRBJ2-2, with D hard to call. V lost 1 base and J 4 bases, leaving 7 bases between the germline ends. In germline, CDR1 is LGHDT, CDR2 YNNKEL (reference sequence). The CDR3 sequence is 14 residues long.